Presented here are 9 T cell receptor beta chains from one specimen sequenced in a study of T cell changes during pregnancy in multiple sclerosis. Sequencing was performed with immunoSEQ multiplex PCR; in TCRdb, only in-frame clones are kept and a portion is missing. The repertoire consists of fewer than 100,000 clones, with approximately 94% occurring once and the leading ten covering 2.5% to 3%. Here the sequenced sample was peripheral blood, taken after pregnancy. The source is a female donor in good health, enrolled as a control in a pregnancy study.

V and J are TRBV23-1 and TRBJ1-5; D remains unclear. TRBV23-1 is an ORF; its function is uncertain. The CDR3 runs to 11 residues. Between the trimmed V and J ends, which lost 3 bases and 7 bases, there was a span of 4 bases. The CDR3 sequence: CASSHGQPQHF. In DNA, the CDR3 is TGCGCCAGCAGTCACGGGCAGCCCCAGCATTTT.

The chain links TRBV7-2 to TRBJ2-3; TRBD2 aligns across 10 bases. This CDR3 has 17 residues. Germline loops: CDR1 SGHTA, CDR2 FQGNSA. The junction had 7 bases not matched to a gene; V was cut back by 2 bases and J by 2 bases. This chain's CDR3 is CASSLTQREGPTDTQYF. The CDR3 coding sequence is TGTGCCAGCAGCTTAACCCAGCGGGAGGGACCCACAGATACGCAGTATTTT.

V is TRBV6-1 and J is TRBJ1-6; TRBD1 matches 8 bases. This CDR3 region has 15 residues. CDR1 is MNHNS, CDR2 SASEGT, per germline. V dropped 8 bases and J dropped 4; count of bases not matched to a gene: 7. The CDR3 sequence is CASDPRDRYNSPLHF. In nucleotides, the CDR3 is TGTGCCAGCGACCCACGGGACAGGTATAATTCACCCCTCCACTTT.

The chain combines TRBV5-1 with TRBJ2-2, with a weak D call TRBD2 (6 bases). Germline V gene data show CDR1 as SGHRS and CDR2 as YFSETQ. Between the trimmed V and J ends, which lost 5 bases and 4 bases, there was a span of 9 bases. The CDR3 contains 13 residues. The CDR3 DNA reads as TGCGCCAGCAGTTGGAGGGGCACCGGGGAGCTGTTTTTT. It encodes CASSWRGTGELFF.

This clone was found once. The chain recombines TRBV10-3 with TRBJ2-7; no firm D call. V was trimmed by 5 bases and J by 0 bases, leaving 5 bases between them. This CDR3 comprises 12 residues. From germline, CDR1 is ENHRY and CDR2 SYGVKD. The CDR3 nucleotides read TGTGCCATCAGTACCGGCTCCTACGAGCAGTACTTC. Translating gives CAISTGSYEQYF.

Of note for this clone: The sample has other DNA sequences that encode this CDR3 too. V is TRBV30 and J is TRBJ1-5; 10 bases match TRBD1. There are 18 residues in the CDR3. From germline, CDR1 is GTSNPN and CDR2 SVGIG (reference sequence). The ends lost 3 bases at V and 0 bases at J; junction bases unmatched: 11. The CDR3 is CAWSASGTGATSNQPQHF. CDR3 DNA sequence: TGTGCCTGGAGCGCCTCCGGGACAGGGGCCACTAGCAATCAGCCCCAGCATTTT.

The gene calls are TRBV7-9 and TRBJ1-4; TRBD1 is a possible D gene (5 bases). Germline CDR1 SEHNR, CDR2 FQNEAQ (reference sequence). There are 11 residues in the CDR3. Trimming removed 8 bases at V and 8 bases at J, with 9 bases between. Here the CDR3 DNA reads TGTGCCAGCGACGGGGGAGAAAAACTGTTTTTT. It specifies CASDGGEKLFF.

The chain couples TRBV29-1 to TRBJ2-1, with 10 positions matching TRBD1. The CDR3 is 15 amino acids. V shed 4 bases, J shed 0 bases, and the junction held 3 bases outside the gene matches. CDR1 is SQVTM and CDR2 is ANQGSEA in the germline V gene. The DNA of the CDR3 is TGCAGCGTTGGACAGGGGGCGAGCTCCTACAATGAGCAGTTCTTC. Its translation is CSVGQGASSYNEQFF.

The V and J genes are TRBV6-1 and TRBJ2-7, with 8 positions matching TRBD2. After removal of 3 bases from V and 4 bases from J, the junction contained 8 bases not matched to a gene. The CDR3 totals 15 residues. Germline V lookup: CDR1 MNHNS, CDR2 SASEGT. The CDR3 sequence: CASSESGSDPYEQYF. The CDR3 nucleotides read TGTGCCAGCAGTGAGAGCGGGAGCGATCCTTACGAGCAGTACTTC.